The 2 T cell receptor beta chains below all came from one sample that was sequenced in a study of monozygotic twins with inflammatory bowel disease. TCRdb processed the 5' RACE reads again and assigns one entry to each CDR3 protein, with no DNA. There are around 410,000 distinct CDR3 sequences in the sample, with 2% to 3% held by the top ten. Sample: blood. The source of these receptors is a human donor with ulcerative colitis or Crohn's disease, or a healthy co-twin of an affected twin (not recorded which).

This chain links TRBV19 with TRBJ2-1; TCRdb selects TRBD1, and the lack of DNA leaves this call unchecked. Germline CDR1 is LNHDA and CDR2 is SQIVND (reference sequence). CDR3 size: 16 residues. CDR3 in amino acids: CASSSLGTGLSNEQFF.

V and J are TRBV5-1 and TRBJ1-2; there is no DNA to check the TCRdb D call of TRBD1. Germline assignment: CDR1 SGHRS and CDR2 YFSETQ. This CDR3 is 16 amino acids long. The CDR3 here is CASSPGAGGENYGYTF.